Detailed here is one T cell receptor beta chain. Its specificity is not known. The data stem from a study of T cell responses to AZD1222 COVID-19 vaccine. Findings and limits, study-wide: Seropositivity was recorded at baseline in only a handful of AZD1222 recipients. CD4 TCRs linked to vaccination spanned spike, dominating at 160-218 and 743-854.

Libraries were prepared by immunoSEQ multiplex PCR; TCRdb keeps only in-frame clonotypes and omits some of them. The table records about 110,000 clones, approximately 90% of them present only once. The TCR was taken from an adult in good health. The sample in question was peripheral blood, obtained on day 0 of AZD1222 vaccination.

The CDR3 DNA reads as TGTGCCAGCAGTTTACCTCAGGGGTACGGGGAGCTGTTTTTT. Amino acid sequence: CASSLPQGYGELFF. The chain joins TRBV28 to TRBJ2-2, with D tentatively TRBD1 (6 bases). Looked up from germline, CDR1 is MDHEN and CDR2 is SYDVKM. This CDR3 spans 14 amino acids. V was trimmed by 2 bases and J by 7 bases, leaving 11 bases between them.